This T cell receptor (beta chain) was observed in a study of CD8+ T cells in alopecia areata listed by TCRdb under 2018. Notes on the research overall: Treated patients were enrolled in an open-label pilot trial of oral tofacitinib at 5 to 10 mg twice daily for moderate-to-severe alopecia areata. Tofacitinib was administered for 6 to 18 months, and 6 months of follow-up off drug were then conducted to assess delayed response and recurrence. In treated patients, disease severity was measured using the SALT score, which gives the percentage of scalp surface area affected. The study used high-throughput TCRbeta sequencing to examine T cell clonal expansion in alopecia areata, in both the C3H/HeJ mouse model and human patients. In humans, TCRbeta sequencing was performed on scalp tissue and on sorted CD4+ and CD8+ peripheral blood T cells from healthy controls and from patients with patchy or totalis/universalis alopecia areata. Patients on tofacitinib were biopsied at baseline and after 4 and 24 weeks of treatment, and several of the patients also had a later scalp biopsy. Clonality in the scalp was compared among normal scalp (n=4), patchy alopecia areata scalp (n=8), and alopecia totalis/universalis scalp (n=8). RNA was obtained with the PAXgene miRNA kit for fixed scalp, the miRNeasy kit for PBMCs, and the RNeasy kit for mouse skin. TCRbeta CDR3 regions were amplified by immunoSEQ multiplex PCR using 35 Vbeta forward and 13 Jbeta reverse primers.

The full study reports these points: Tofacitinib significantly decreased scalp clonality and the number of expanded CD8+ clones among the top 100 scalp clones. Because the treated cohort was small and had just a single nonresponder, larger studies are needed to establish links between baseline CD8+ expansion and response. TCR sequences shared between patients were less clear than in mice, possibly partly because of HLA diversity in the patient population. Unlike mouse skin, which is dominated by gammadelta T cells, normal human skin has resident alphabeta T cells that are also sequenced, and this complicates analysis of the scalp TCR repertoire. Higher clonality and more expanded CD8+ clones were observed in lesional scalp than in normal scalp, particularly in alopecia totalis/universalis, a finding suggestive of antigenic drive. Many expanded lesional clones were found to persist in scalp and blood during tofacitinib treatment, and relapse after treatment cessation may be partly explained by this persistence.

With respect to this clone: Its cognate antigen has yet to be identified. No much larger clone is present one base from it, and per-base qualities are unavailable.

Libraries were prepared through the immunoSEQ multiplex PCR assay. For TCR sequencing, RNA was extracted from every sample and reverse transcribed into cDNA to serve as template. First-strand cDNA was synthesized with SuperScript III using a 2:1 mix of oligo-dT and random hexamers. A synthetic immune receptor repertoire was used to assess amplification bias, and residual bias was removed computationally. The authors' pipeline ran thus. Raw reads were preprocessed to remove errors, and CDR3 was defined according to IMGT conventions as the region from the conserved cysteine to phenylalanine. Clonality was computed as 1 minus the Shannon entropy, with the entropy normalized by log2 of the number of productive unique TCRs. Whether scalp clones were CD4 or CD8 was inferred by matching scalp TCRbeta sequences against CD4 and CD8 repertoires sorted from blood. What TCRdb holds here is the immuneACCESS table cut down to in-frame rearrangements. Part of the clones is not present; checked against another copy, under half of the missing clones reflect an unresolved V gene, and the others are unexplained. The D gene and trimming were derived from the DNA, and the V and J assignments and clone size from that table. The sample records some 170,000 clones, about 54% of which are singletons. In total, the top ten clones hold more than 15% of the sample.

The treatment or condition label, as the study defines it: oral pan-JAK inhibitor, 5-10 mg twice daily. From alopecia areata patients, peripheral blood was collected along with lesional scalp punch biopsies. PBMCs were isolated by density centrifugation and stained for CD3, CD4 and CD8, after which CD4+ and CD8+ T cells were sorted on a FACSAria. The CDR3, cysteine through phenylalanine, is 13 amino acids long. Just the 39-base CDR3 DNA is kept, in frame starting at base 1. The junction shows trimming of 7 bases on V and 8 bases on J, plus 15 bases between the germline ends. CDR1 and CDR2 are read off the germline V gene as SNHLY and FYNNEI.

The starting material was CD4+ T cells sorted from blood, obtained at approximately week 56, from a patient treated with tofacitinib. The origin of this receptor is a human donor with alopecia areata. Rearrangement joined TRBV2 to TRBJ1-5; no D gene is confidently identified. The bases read TGTGCCAGCAACCCCCGGGGTCCGGAGCCCCAGCATTTT. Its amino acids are CASNPRGPEPQHF.